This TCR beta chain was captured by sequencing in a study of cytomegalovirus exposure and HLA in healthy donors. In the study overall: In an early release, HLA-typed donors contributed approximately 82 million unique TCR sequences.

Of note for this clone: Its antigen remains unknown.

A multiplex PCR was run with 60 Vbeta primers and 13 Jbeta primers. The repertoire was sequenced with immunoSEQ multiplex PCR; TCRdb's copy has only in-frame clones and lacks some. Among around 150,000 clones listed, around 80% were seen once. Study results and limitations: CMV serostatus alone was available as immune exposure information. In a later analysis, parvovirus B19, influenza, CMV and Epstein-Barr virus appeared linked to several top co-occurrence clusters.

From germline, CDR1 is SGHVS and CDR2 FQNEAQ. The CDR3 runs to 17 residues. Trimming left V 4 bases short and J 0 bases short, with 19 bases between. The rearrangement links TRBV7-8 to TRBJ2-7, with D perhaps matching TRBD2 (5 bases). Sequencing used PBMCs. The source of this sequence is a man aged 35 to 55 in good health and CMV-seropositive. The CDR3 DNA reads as TGTGCCAGCAGCTCCCCGGCGGGTGCGTTAAGCTCCTACGAGCAGTACTTC. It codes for CASSSPAGALSSYEQYF.